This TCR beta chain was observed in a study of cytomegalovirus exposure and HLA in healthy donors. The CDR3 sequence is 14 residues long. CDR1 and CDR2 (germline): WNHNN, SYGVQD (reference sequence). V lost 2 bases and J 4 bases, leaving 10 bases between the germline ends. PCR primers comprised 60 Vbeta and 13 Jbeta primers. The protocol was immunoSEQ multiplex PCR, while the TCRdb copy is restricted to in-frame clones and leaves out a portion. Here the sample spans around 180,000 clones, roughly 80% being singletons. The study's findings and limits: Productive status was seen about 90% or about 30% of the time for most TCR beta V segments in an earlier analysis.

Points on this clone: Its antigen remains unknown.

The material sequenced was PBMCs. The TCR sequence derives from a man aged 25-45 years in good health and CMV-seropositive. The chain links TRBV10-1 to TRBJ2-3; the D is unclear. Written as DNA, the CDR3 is TGCGCCAGCAGTGAGACGCCAGGTTCAGATACGCAGTATTTT. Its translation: CASSETPGSDTQYF.